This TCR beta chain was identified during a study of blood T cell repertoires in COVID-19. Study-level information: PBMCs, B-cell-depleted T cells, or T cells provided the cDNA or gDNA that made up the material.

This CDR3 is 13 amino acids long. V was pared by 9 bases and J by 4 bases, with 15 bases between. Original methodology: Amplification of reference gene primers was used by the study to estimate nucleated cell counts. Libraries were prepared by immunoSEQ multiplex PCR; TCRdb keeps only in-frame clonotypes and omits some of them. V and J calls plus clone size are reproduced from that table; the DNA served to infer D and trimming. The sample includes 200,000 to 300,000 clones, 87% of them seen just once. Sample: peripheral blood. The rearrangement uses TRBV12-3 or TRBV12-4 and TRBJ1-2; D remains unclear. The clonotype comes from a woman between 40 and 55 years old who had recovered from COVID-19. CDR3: CASQLYGIYGYTF. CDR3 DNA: TGTGCCAGTCAATTGTACGGTATCTATGGCTACACCTTC.